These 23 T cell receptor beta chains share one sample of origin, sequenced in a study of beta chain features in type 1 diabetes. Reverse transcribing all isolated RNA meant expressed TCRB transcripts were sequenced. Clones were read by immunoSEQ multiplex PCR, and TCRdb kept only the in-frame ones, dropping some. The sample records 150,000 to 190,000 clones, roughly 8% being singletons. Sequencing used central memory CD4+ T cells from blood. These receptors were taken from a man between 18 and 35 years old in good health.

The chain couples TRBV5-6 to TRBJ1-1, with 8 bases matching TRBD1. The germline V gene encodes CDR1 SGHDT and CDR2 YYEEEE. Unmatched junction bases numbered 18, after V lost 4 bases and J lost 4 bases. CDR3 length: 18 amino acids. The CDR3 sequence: CASSPPEGRGRRGTEAFF. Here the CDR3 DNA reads TGTGCCAGCAGCCCACCGGAGGGCAGGGGGCGCCGGGGCACTGAAGCTTTCTTT. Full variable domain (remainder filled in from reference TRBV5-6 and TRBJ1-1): DAGVTQSPTHLIKTRGQQVTLRCSPKSGHDTVSWYQQALGQGPQFIFQYYEEEERQRGNFPDRFSGHQFPNYSSELNVNALLLGDSALYLCASSPPEGRGRRGTEAFFGQGTRLTVV.

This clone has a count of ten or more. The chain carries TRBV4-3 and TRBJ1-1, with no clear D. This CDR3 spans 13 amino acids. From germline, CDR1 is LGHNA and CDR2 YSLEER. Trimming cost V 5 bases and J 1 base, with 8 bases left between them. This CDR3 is CASSYYGNTEAFF. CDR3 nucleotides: TGCGCCAGCAGCTATTACGGGAACACTGAAGCTTTCTTT.

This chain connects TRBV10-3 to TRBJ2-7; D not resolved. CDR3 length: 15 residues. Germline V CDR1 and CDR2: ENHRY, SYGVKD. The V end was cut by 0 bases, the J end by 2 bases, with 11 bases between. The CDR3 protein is CAISESRSGTYEQYF. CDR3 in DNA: TGTGCCATCAGTGAGTCGAGGTCCGGAACCTACGAGCAGTACTTC.

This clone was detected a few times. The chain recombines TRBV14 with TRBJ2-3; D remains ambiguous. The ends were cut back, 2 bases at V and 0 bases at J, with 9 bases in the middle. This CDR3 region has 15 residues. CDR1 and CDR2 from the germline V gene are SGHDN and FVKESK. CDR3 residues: CASSQQGSSTDTQYF. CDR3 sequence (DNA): TGTGCCAGCAGCCAACAAGGTAGCAGCACAGATACGCAGTATTTT.

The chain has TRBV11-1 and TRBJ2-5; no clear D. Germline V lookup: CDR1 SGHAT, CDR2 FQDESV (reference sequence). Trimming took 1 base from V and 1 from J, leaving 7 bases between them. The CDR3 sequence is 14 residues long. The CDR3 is CASSLVEAQETQYF. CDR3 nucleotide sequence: TGTGCCAGCAGCTTAGTAGAGGCCCAAGAGACCCAGTACTTC. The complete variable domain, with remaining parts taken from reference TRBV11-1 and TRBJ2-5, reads EAEVAQSPRYKITEKSQAVAFWCDPISGHATLYWYRQILGQGPELLVQFQDESVVDDSQLPKDRFSAERLKGVDSTLKIQPAELGDSAMYLCASSLVEAQETQYFGPGTRLLVL.

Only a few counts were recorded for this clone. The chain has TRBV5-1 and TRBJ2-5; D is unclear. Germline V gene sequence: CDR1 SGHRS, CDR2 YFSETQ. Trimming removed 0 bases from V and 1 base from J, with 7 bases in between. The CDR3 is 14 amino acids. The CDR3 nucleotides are TGCGCCAGCAGCTTGGGGCAAACCCAAGAGACCCAGTACTTC. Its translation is CASSLGQTQETQYF.

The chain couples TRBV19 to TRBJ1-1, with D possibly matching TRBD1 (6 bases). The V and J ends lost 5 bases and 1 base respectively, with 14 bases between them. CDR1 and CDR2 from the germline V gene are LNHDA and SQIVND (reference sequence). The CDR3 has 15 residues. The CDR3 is CASSAWTDSNTEAFF. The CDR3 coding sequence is TGTGCCAGTAGTGCTTGGACAGACTCGAACACTGAAGCTTTCTTT.

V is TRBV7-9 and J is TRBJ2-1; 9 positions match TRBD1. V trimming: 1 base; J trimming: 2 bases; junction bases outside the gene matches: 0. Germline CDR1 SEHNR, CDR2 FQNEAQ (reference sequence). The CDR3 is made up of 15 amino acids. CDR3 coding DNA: TGTGCCAGCAGCTTAGGACAGGGGGCCTACAATGAGCAGTTCTTC. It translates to CASSLGQGAYNEQFF.

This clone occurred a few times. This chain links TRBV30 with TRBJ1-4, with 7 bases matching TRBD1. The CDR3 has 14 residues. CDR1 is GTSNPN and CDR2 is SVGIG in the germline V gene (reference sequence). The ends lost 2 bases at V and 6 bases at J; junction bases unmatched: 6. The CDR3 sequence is CAWSLTGTDEKLFF. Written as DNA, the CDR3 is TGTGCCTGGAGTCTGACCGGGACAGATGAAAAACTGTTTTTT.

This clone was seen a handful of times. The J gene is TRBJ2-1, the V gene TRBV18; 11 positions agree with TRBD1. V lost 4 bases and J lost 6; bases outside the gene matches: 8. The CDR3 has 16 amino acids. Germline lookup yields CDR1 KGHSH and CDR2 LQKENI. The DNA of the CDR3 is TGTGCCAGCTCACTCTCCGGGACAGGGGGATTCAATGAGCAGTTCTTC. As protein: CASSLSGTGGFNEQFF.

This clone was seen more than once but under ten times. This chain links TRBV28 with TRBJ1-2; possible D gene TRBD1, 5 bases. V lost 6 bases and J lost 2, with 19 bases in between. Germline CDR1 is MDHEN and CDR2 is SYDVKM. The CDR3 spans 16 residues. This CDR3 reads CASSPRTPTANYGYTF. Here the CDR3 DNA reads TGTGCCAGCAGCCCACGGACACCAACGGCCAACTATGGCTACACCTTC.

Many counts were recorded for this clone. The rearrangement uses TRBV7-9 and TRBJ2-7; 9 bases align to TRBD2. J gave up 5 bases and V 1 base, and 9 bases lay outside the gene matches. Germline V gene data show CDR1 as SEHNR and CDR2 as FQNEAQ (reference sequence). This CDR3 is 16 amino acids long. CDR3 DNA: TGTGCCAGCAGCTTAGGGTCCCCTAGCGGGAATGACGAGCAGTACTTC. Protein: CASSLGSPSGNDEQYF.

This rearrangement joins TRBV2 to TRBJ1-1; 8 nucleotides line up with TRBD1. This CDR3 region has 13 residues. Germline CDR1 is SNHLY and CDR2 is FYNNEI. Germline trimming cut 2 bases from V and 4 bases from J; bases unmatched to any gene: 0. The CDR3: CASSEQGATEAFF. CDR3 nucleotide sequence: TGTGCCAGCAGTGAACAGGGGGCCACTGAAGCTTTCTTT.

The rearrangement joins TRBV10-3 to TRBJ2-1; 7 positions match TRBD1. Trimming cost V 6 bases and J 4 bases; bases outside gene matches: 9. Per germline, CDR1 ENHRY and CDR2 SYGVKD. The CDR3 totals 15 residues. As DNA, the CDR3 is TGTGCCATCAGGGGAATAGGGGGCGTATACAATGAGCAGTTCTTC. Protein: CAIRGIGGVYNEQFF.

The DNA for the CDR3 is TGTGCCAGCAGCCAAGTTGACCAGGACTACGAGCAGTACTTC. It encodes CASSQVDQDYEQYF. The chain recombines TRBV4-2 with TRBJ2-7, with no clear D. CDR1 and CDR2 from the germline V gene are LGHNA and YNFKEQ. This CDR3 has 14 residues. V dropped 1 base and J dropped 3 bases, with 10 bases sitting between them.

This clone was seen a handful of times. The CDR3 spells CASSRGGTDTQYF. The CDR3, as DNA: TGTGCCAGCAGCCGCGGGGGGACAGATACGCAGTATTTT. This chain uses TRBV25-1 with TRBJ2-3, with TRBD2 matching 8 bases. Germline-derived CDR1 and CDR2 are MGHDK and SYGVNS. Unmatched junction bases numbered 2, after V lost 6 bases and J lost 3 bases. The CDR3 spans 13 residues.

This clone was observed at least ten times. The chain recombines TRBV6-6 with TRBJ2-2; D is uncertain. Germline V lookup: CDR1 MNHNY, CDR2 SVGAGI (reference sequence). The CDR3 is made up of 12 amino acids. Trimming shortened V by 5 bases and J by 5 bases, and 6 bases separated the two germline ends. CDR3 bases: TGTGCCAGCAGTACTTGGACCGGGGAGCTGTTTTTT. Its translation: CASSTWTGELFF.

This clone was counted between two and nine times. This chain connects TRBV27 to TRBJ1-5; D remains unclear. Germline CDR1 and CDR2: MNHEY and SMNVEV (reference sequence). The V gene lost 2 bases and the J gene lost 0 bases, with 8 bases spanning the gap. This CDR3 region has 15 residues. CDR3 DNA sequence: TGTGCCAGCAGTTTACAGGCGTATAGCAATCAGCCCCAGCATTTT. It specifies CASSLQAYSNQPQHF.

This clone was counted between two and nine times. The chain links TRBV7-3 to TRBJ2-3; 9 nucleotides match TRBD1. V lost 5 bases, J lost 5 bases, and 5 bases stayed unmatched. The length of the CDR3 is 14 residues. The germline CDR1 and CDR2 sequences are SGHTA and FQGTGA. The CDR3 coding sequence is TGTGCCAGCAGCGAACAGGGGGCTGAAGATACGCAGTATTTT. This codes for CASSEQGAEDTQYF.

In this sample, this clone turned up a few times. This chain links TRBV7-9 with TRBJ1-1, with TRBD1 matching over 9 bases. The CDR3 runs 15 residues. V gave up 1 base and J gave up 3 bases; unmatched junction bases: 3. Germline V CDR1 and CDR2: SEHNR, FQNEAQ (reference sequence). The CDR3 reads CASSLGQGVHTEAFF. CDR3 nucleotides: TGTGCCAGCAGCTTAGGACAGGGGGTTCACACTGAAGCTTTCTTT.

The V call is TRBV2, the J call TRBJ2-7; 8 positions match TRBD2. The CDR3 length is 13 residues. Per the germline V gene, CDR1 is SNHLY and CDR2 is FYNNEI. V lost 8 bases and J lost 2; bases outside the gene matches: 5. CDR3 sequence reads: CASWGGGPYEQYF. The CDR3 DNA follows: TGTGCCAGCTGGGGCGGGGGGCCCTACGAGCAGTACTTC.

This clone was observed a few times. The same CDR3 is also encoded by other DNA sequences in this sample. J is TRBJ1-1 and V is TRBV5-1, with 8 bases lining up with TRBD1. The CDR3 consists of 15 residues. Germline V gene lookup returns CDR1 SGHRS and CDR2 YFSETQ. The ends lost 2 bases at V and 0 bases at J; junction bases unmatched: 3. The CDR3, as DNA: TGCGCCAGCAGCTTAGGGACAGGAGTGAACACTGAAGCTTTCTTT. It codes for CASSLGTGVNTEAFF. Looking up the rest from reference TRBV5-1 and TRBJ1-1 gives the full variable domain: KAGVTQTPRYLIKTRGQQVTLSCSPISGHRSVSWYQQTPGQGLQFLFEYFSETQRNKGNFPGRFSGRQFSNSRSEMNVSTLELGDSALYLCASSLGTGVNTEAFFGQGTRLTVV.

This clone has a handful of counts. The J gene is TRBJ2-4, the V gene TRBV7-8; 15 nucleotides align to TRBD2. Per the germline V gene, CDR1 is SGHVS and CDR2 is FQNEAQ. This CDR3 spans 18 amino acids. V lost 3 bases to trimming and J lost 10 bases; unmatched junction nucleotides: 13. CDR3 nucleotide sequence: TGTGCCAGCAGCTTCAGGACTAGCGGGAGGGCCGGGGGAGTTATTCAGTACTTC. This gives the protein CASSFRTSGRAGGVIQYF.